A single sample gave rise to the 32 T cell receptor beta chains below, sequenced in a study of vaccination effects on CD4 cells after COVID-19. These receptors have no known antigen. Antigen-specific CD4+ T cells were expanded (with viral peptide pools) by the ViraFEST assay ahead of sequencing. Upon completion of under eleven days in culture, CD4+ T cells were isolated. It was between March and December 2020 that the person had a SARS-CoV-2 infection confirmed by PCR. This table comes from immunoSEQ multiplex PCR, and its TCRdb copy is limited to in-frame clones, with some not included. Of tens of thousands of clones listed, just over 70% are singletons. The material was CD4+ T cells from PBMCs cultured with a peptide pool, obtained before COVID-19 vaccination. All receptors come from a human donor who had a prior SARS-CoV-2 infection.

V usage is TRBV4-2 and J usage is TRBJ2-5; D is ambiguous. V gave up 0 bases and J gave up 5 bases, with 7 bases separating them. The length of the CDR3 is 13 residues. Germline CDR1 and CDR2: LGHNA and YNFKEQ. CDR3 nucleotide sequence: TGTGCCAGCAGCCAAGATCTTACGGAGACCCAGTACTTC. Amino acids: CASSQDLTETQYF.

The genes are TRBV4-3 and TRBJ2-5, with D uncertain. This CDR3 has 13 amino acids. Trimming removed 0 bases at V and 5 bases at J, with 7 bases between. Germline CDR1 is LGHNA and CDR2 is YSLEER. The CDR3 region is CASSQEVRETQYF. The CDR3 coding sequence is TGCGCCAGCAGCCAAGAAGTCCGGGAGACCCAGTACTTC.

The rearrangement joins TRBV5-4 to TRBJ2-3; D gene ambiguous. Germline assignment: CDR1 SGHNT and CDR2 YYREEE (reference sequence). V shed 3 bases and J shed 8 bases, with 13 bases lying between them. The CDR3 totals 13 residues. DNA for the CDR3: TGTGCCAGCAGCTACGTCCGCTCAGCTACGCAGTATTTT. Its protein is CASSYVRSATQYF.

This chain uses TRBV9 with TRBJ2-1, with 14 bases aligning to TRBD2. V lost 5 bases and J lost 6; bases outside the gene matches: 4. This CDR3 is built from 15 residues. Germline CDR1 and CDR2: SGDLS and YYNGEE. The CDR3 coding sequence is TGTGCCAGCAGTGAGGGACTAGCGGGAGTCAATGAGCAGTTCTTC. Encoded protein: CASSEGLAGVNEQFF.

The chain recombines TRBV24-1 with TRBJ1-1; 8 bases agree with TRBD1. CDR3 length: 18 residues. Trimming removed 3 bases from V and 6 bases from J; junction bases left unmatched: 17. Looked up from germline, CDR1 is KGHDR and CDR2 is SFDVKD. CDR3 residues: CATSDTASRPDRASEAFF. In DNA form, the CDR3 reads TGTGCCACCAGTGATACTGCCTCCCGCCCGGACAGGGCCTCTGAAGCTTTCTTT.

V gene TRBV5-6 combines with J gene TRBJ2-5; 9 bases map to TRBD1. Germline CDR1 and CDR2: SGHDT and YYEEEE. This CDR3 has 16 residues. J was trimmed by 5 bases and V by 0 bases; bases with no gene match: 8. CDR3 amino acids: CASSLDGTGLQETQYF. CDR3 bases: TGTGCCAGCAGCTTGGATGGGACAGGGCTTCAGGAGACCCAGTACTTC.

The chain uses TRBV7-2 and TRBJ1-2; TRBD1 aligns across 8 bases. Germline-derived CDR1 and CDR2 are SGHTA and FQGNSA. The CDR3 has 15 residues. Losses at the gene ends were 2 bases for V and 2 bases for J; bases not matched to a gene: 4. CDR3 bases: TGTGCCAGCAGCTTACAGGGGGCGGACAACTATGGCTACACCTTC. It translates to CASSLQGADNYGYTF.

The V call is TRBV9, the J call TRBJ2-1; 7 nucleotides agree with TRBD2. There are 14 residues in the CDR3. CDR1 and CDR2 (germline): SGDLS, YYNGEE. V dropped 3 bases and J dropped 13; count of bases not matched to a gene: 13. The CDR3 DNA sequence: TGTGCCAGCAGCGCCAGAGCGGGGTGGAGTATTCAGTTCTTC. Residues: CASSARAGWSIQFF.

The V call is TRBV5-6, the J call TRBJ1-6; D is uncertain. The V end was cut by 6 bases, the J end by 7 bases, with 14 bases between. The CDR3 length is 14 residues. CDR1 is SGHDT and CDR2 is YYEEEE in the germline V gene. CDR3 residues: CASTTLWGNSPLHF. The DNA of the CDR3 is TGTGCCAGCACCACTCTTTGGGGAAATTCACCCCTCCACTTT.

The table lists this clone with a count of one. The chain links TRBV4-2 to TRBJ1-1, with D unclear. This CDR3 region has 16 residues. The germline V gene encodes CDR1 LGHNA and CDR2 YNFKEQ. Trimming stripped 0 bases from V and 8 bases from J, with 19 bases between. CDR3 nucleotides: TGTGCCAGCAGCCAAGACTACCACCGGGTCTCGGAGGAAGCTTTCTTT. Encoded protein: CASSQDYHRVSEEAFF.

The chain combines TRBV18 with TRBJ2-5; D is possibly TRBD1 (6 bases). The CDR3 is made up of 11 amino acids. Trimming took off 5 bases at V and 9 bases at J, with 10 bases between the two ends. The germline V gene has CDR1 KGHSH and CDR2 LQKENI. CDR3 DNA: TGTGCCAGCTCAAGTCAGGGGCCCCAGTACTTC. This sequence encodes CASSSQGPQYF.

The chain links TRBV5-1 to TRBJ2-3; D perhaps matches TRBD2 (5 bases). CDR1 SGHRS and CDR2 YFSETQ come from the germline V gene. The CDR3 contains 13 residues. V was cut by 4 bases and J by 5 bases, with 11 bases left in between. This CDR3 reads CASSPDGKDTQYF. As DNA, the CDR3 is TGCGCCAGCAGCCCTGACGGGAAAGATACGCAGTATTTT.

The rearrangement links TRBV4-3 to TRBJ2-3; D unclear. V lost 1 base and J lost 6, with 8 bases in between. The CDR3 runs to 13 residues. Germline V gives CDR1 LGHNA, CDR2 YSLEER. The CDR3 sequence: CASSQGFKDTQYF. DNA for the CDR3: TGCGCCAGCAGCCAAGGGTTCAAGGATACGCAGTATTTT.

The chain joins TRBV12-5 to TRBJ2-5; D not certain. CDR3 length equals 11 residues. The germline CDR1 and CDR2 sequences are LGHNT and FRNRAP. The germline V and J ends were trimmed by 2 bases and 4 bases, with 2 bases remaining between them. The CDR3 region has the DNA TGTGCTAGTGGTTTGATAGAGACCCAGTACTTC. Protein sequence: CASGLIETQYF.

The chain has TRBV27 and TRBJ2-1; maybe TRBD1 (6 bases). Deletions cut 3 bases from V and 3 bases from J, with 15 bases between. Germline lookup yields CDR1 MNHEY and CDR2 SMNVEV (reference sequence). CDR3 length: 16 residues. CDR3 in amino acids: CASSFQGRADYNEQFF. The CDR3 region has the DNA TGTGCCAGCAGTTTCCAGGGGCGGGCGGACTACAATGAGCAGTTCTTC.

The rearrangement uses TRBV21-1 and TRBJ2-2; the table's D call, TRBD1, was not checked against the DNA. TRBV21-1 has pseudogene status. CDR3 length: 22 amino acids. The CDR3 nucleotides read TGTGCCAGCAGCAAAGGGCCAGGGGAAGAAAGTCGGCTACCTCCAAACACCGGGGAGCTGTTTTTT. Its translation: CASSKGPGEESRLPPNTGELFF.

The chain combines TRBV3-1 (or the pseudogene TRBV3-2) with TRBJ1-5; 8 bases align to TRBD1. CDR1 and CDR2 from the germline V gene are LGHDT and YNNKEL (reference sequence). V trimming: 3 bases; J trimming: 9 bases; junction bases outside the gene matches: 10. CDR3 length equals 15 residues. DNA of the CDR3: TGTGCCAGCAGCCAGTCCCCAGGGGGCTATCTGCCCCAGCATTTT. Residues: CASSQSPGGYLPQHF.

The chain combines TRBV5-1 with TRBJ1-3, with no clear D. The CDR3 is made up of 15 amino acids. Germline-derived CDR1 and CDR2 are SGHRS and YFSETQ. The V end lost 4 bases, the J end lost 0 bases, and 11 bases lay between the germline ends. DNA for the CDR3: TGCGCCAGCAGCCCAACAGCAGCCTCTGGAAACACCATATATTTT. Its protein product is CASSPTAASGNTIYF.

This clone has only a few counts. V gene TRBV7-3 combines with J gene TRBJ2-2; a possible D gene is TRBD1 (5 bases). The V end lost 6 bases, the J end lost 0 bases, and 8 bases lay between the germline ends. The CDR3 has 14 amino acids. Per the germline V gene, CDR1 is SGHTA and CDR2 is FQGTGA. CDR3 sequence reads: CASRRQPNTGELFF. DNA of the CDR3: TGTGCCAGCAGACGACAGCCGAACACCGGGGAGCTGTTTTTT.

Note on this clone: At one boundary the junction diverges from the germline segment, which might be a read error. The chain employs TRBV7-7 and TRBJ2-3; D uncertain. The CDR3 runs to 13 residues. The germline gives CDR1 SSHAT, CDR2 FNYEAQ (reference sequence). CDR3 loop: CASSSGSTDTQYF. The CDR3 DNA reads TGTGCTAGCAGCTCCGGGAGCACAGATACGCAGTATTTT.

J is TRBJ2-1 and V is TRBV5-3; tentatively, D is TRBD2 (5 bases). TRBV5-3 is labeled an ORF, and its function is uncertain. The CDR3 totals 13 residues. V gave up 5 bases and J gave up 3 bases, with 9 bases separating them. This CDR3 reads CARSNGVYNEQFF. As DNA, the CDR3 is TGTGCCAGAAGTAACGGGGTCTACAATGAGCAGTTCTTC.

The V and J genes are TRBV7-2 and TRBJ2-2, with 12 bases lining up with TRBD2. V lost 8 bases to trimming and J lost 5 bases; unmatched junction nucleotides: 3. CDR1 and CDR2 (germline): SGHTA, FQGNSA. The CDR3 is made up of 14 amino acids. The CDR3 sequence is CASSLAGGTGELFF. The DNA of the CDR3 is TGTGCCAGCTCACTAGCGGGAGGTACCGGGGAGCTGTTTTTT.

For this clone: Other DNA sequences of this sample code for an identical CDR3. The chain joins TRBV7-9 to TRBJ2-3, with no clear D. CDR1 and CDR2 (germline): SEHNR, FQNEAQ (reference sequence). This CDR3 contains 11 residues. V was shortened by 0 bases and J by 5 bases, with 0 bases between the two germline ends. The CDR3 protein is CASSLADTQYF. CDR3 nucleotide sequence: TGTGCCAGCAGCTTAGCAGATACGCAGTATTTT.

The gene calls are TRBV3-1 (or the pseudogene TRBV3-2) and TRBJ2-2, with no clear D. Germline V CDR1 and CDR2: LGHDT, YNNKEL (reference sequence). Trimming removed 1 base from V and 5 bases from J, with 5 bases in between. This CDR3 comprises 13 residues. CDR3 in amino acids: CASSQAGTGELFF. In DNA form, the CDR3 reads TGTGCCAGCAGCCAAGCCGGGACCGGGGAGCTGTTTTTT.

This clone was recorded once. The V call is TRBV6-6, the J call TRBJ1-1; D might be TRBD1 (6 bases). The CDR3 length is 16 residues. The V end lost 4 bases, the J end lost 7 bases, and 22 bases lay between the germline ends. Germline V gives CDR1 MNHNY, CDR2 SVGAGI (reference sequence). CDR3 bases: TGTGCCAGCAGTTCCCCCAATGGTGGGGGCGCCCTTGAAGCTTTCTTT. Its translation: CASSSPNGGGALEAFF.

The chain is built from TRBV7-2 and TRBJ1-2; no reliable D call. From germline, CDR1 is SGHTA and CDR2 FQGNSA. V lost 5 bases to trimming and J lost 4 bases, with 23 bases between them. The CDR3 covers 17 residues. The DNA for the CDR3 is TGTGCCAGCAGCCTATACCATGACACTGAGGGTGGCTATGGCTACACCTTC. It yields the protein CASSLYHDTEGGYGYTF.

The chain couples TRBV30 to TRBJ1-6, with 7 bases aligning to TRBD1. The germline V gene encodes CDR1 GTSNPN and CDR2 SVGIG (reference sequence). The CDR3 loop spans 13 amino acids. The junction had 4 bases not matched to a gene; V was cut back by 2 bases and J by 9 bases. CDR3: CAWSPQGFSPLHF. The CDR3 DNA reads as TGTGCCTGGAGTCCACAGGGGTTTTCACCCCTCCACTTT.

In this sample, this clone turned up once. V and J are TRBV10-3 and TRBJ2-7, with D possibly called TRBD1 or TRBD2 (5 bases each). Germline V CDR1 and CDR2: ENHRY, SYGVKD. The CDR3 covers 14 residues. V was clipped by 4 bases and J by 7 bases, with 17 bases between them. The CDR3 loop reads CAISAPYTWGEQYF. The CDR3 DNA reads as TGTGCCATCAGTGCTCCCTATACTTGGGGGGAGCAGTACTTC.

The rearrangement links TRBV2 to TRBJ2-5, with 7 positions matching TRBD2. The V gene end was trimmed by 4 bases and the J gene end by 5 bases; junction bases not matched to a gene: 4. This CDR3 has 13 residues. Germline lookup yields CDR1 SNHLY and CDR2 FYNNEI. The CDR3 sequence: CASSVRTRETQYF. The CDR3 nucleotides read TGTGCCAGCAGTGTTCGGACTAGGGAGACCCAGTACTTC.

The rearrangement joins TRBV5-8 to TRBJ1-1; no definite D call. Trimming left V 1 base short and J 3 bases short, with 4 bases between. The CDR3 has 12 residues. Germline values: CDR1 SGHTS, CDR2 YDEGEE. The CDR3 loop reads CASSLRYTEAFF. CDR3 in DNA: TGTGCCAGCAGCTTGAGGTACACTGAAGCTTTCTTT.

This chain uses TRBV5-1 with TRBJ2-3; 8 nucleotides match TRBD1. Trimming cost V 3 bases and J 2 bases; bases outside gene matches: 2. The germline V gene encodes CDR1 SGHRS and CDR2 YFSETQ. The CDR3 consists of 14 residues. The CDR3 sequence: CASSSQGDTDTQYF. Written as DNA, the CDR3 is TGCGCCAGCAGCTCACAGGGGGACACAGATACGCAGTATTTT.

CDR3 amino acids: CASSLLGNADTQYF. CDR3 DNA sequence: TGTGCCAGCAGTTTATTAGGGAACGCAGATACGCAGTATTTT. V is TRBV28 and J is TRBJ2-3, with D uncertain. Germline-derived CDR1 and CDR2 are MDHEN and SYDVKM. This CDR3 contains 14 residues. The ends were cut back, 1 base at V and 4 bases at J, with 9 bases in the middle. The full variable domain, in which reference TRBV28 and TRBJ2-3 provide the parts outside the CDR3, is DVKVTQSSRYLVKRTGEKVFLECVQDMDHENMFWYRQDPGLGLRLIYFSYDVKMKEKGDIPEGYSVSREKKERFSLILESASTNQTSMYLCASSLLGNADTQYFGPGTRLTVL.